The 10 T cell receptor gamma chains reported below all come from one sample, sequenced in a study of Vδ1+ human thymocytes. Their antigens are not known. Findings and caveats of the study: Thymic TRG and TRD repertoires appeared highly polyclonal.

The template was reverse-transcribed extracted RNA. Pooled V-gene forward primers with one constant-region reverse primer generated the CDR3 amplicons by multiplex PCR. TCRdb re-called clones from the multiplex PCR reads using CATT. The table has tens of thousands of gamma-chain clones, roughly 20% seen once. What was sequenced was Vdelta1+ gamma-delta thymocytes from the thymus. Subset of the sample: FACS-sorted CD3+ TCRalphabeta- TCRVdelta1+ TCRVdelta2- thymocytes. These receptors all come from a boy under two years old who had congenital heart surgery.

V usage is TRGV4 and J usage is TRGJP2. Trimming removed 0 bases from V and 0 bases from J; junction bases left unmatched: 7. The CDR3 consists of 17 residues. Per the germline V gene, CDR1 is EGSTGY and CDR2 is YDSYTSSV. CDR3 amino acids: CATWDGPRYSSDWIKTF. CDR3 coding DNA: TGTGCCACCTGGGATGGGCCGAGGTATAGTAGTGATTGGATCAAGACGTTT.

The J gene is TRGJ1 or TRGJ2, the V gene TRGV4. The germline gives CDR1 EGSTGY, CDR2 YDSYTSSV. V was pared by 2 bases and J by 1 base, with 8 bases of the junction left unmatched. The CDR3 has 15 amino acids. CDR3 loop: CATWDAKGNYYKKLF. Here the CDR3 DNA reads TGTGCCACCTGGGATGCGAAGGGAAATTATTATAAGAAACTCTTT.

The chain combines TRGV4 with TRGJ1 or TRGJ2. The ends lost 3 bases at V and 11 bases at J; junction bases unmatched: 7. Germline V gene data show CDR1 as EGSTGY and CDR2 as YDSYTSSV. The CDR3 runs to 11 residues. This CDR3 reads CATWDSPQKLF. CDR3 DNA sequence: TGTGCCACCTGGGATTCGCCCCAGAAACTCTTT.

This clone has more than one count but fewer than ten. V is TRGV9 and J is TRGJ1 or TRGJ2. CDR3 length equals 14 residues. V trimming: 3 bases; J trimming: 5 bases; junction bases outside the gene matches: 10. The germline CDR1 and CDR2 sequences are GITISATS and ISYDGTV (reference sequence). DNA for the CDR3: TGTGCCTTGTGGGAGCAAAACCCTCATTATAAGAAACTCTTT. Its protein product is CALWEQNPHYKKLF.

This clone was counted between two and nine times. V gene TRGV9 combines with J gene TRGJ1 or TRGJ2. There are 11 residues in the CDR3. With V trimmed by 4 bases and J by 9 bases, 6 bases remained unmatched. Germline CDR1 GITISATS, CDR2 ISYDGTV (reference sequence). CDR3 sequence reads: CALWEASKKLF. CDR3 coding DNA: TGTGCCTTGTGGGAAGCCTCTAAGAAACTCTTT.

This clone has a handful of counts. A read error is possible here, since a much larger clone lies one base away. The sample has other DNA sequences that encode this CDR3 too. The chain carries TRGV9 and TRGJ1 or TRGJ2. V was clipped by 4 bases and J by 5 bases; unmatched bases: 2. Germline assignment: CDR1 GITISATS and CDR2 ISYDGTV (reference sequence). CDR3 length: 11 amino acids. The CDR3 protein is CALWDDYKKLF. The CDR3 DNA sequence: TGTGCCTTGTGGGACGATTATAAGAAACTCTTT.

This clone was observed a few times. V is TRGV8 and J is TRGJ1 or TRGJ2. Trimming removed 2 bases from V and 9 bases from J; junction bases left unmatched: 4. This CDR3 has 11 residues. The germline V gene encodes CDR1 VENAVY and CDR2 YDSYNSRV. In DNA, the CDR3 is TGTGCCACCTGGGATACATTTAAGAAACTCTTT. It encodes CATWDTFKKLF.

This chain joins TRGV3 and TRGJ1 or TRGJ2. Germline trimming cut 0 bases from V and 12 bases from J; bases unmatched to any gene: 20. Germline CDR1 and CDR2: VTNTFY and YDVSTARD (reference sequence). The CDR3 is 16 amino acids. CDR3 amino acids: CATWDRRRDNFCGKLF. CDR3 sequence (DNA): TGTGCCACCTGGGACAGGCGACGTGATAATTTCTGCGGGAAACTCTTT.

This clone was detected only a few times. This may arise from a read error, as a much more abundant clone is one base away. The same CDR3 also results from other DNA sequences found in this sample. V gene TRGV2 combines with J gene TRGJ1 or TRGJ2. Germline V gene lookup returns CDR1 EGSNGY and CDR2 YDSYNSKV. Trimming at V came to 0 bases and at J to 7 bases, leaving 6 bases not matched to a gene. This CDR3 has 13 amino acids. The CDR3 protein is CATWDGPDYKKLF. DNA for the CDR3: TGTGCCACCTGGGACGGGCCGGACTATAAGAAACTCTTT.

V gene TRGV3 combines with J gene TRGJP2. Germline assignment: CDR1 VTNTFY and CDR2 YDVSTARD (reference sequence). V lost 3 bases to trimming and J lost 0 bases; unmatched junction nucleotides: 1. The CDR3 is 14 amino acids. The CDR3, as DNA: TGTGCCACCTGGGACTATAGTAGTGATTGGATCAAGACGTTT. As protein: CATWDYSSDWIKTF.